A selection of T cell receptor beta chains follows, all from one sample in a study of post-analysis software for immune sequencing data. In TCRdb, the PCR reads were re-called with MiXCR into one record per CDR3 protein. The data hold around 500,000 distinct CDR3 sequences, with under 40% observed a single time. Sequenced material: blood. These receptors all stem from a girl under 18 with multiple sclerosis. The conserved cysteine and the conserved F or W are not part of the CDR3 here. Each record gives: J gene, V gene, CDR3 protein.

>TRBJ1-2|TRBV28
ASSPADRVYYGYT
>TRBJ2-3|TRBV3-1
ASSQLLAGGPKQY
>TRBJ2-4|TRBV5-6
ASTLGGRKTKNIQY
>TRBJ2-7|TRBV20-1
SATGGGYEQY
>TRBJ2-1|TRBV11-2
ASSHQGERGPVWNEQF
>TRBJ1-1|TRBV6-5
ATLPGQGSTEAF
>TRBJ2-3|TRBV10-3
AISEVLRTNTQY
>TRBJ2-1|TRBV10-3
AGSGQGARRGGIRSYNEQF
>TRBJ2-1|TRBV20-1
SPTTGMISYGEQF
>-|TRBV10-3
AVSGAAGRPEETQY
>TRBJ2-4|TRBV20-1
SALSQAAKNIQY
>-|TRBV10-3
ATDQGRETEQY
>TRBJ2-5|TRBV11-2
ASSLAPGGTQY
>TRBJ2-3|TRBV10-3
AISVAPGGRGADTQY
>TRBJ1-5|TRBV18
ASSPLGAQRNQPQH
>TRBJ2-1|TRBV3-1
ASSQVSSGAHMSEQF
>TRBJ2-3|TRBV20-1
SALTGGEDTQY
>TRBJ1-1|TRBV29-1
SVAGRQGLGEAF
>TRBJ2-6|TRBV20-1
SARDRLLSGANVLT
>TRBJ2-3|TRBV5-1
ASSLGLGRVTDTQY
>TRBJ1-1|TRBV6-5
ASSPRDGPIHTEAF
>TRBJ1-2|TRBV12-3/TRBV12-4
ASSLSGTGGINYGYT
>TRBJ1-2|TRBV20-1
SASPRTVNYGYT
>TRBJ2-1|TRBV4-2
ASSQEGGSKNNEQF
>TRBJ1-1|TRBV21-1
ASSNGVRIDRPTEAF
>TRBJ1-4|TRBV5-1
ASSSRGNEKLF
>TRBJ1-2|TRBV4-1
ASSQRHYGYT
>TRBJ1-2|TRBV7-3
ASSLSGTGAYGYT